The 7 T cell receptor beta chains below were found in one sample sequenced in a study of OX40 agonist ivuxolimab in advanced cancers. Libraries were prepared by immunoSEQ multiplex PCR; TCRdb keeps only in-frame clonotypes and omits some of them. This sample has roughly 42,000 clones; around 88% occur once, and the top ten carry about 15%. The specimen comprised CD4+ or CD8+ T cells sorted from blood, sampled in a trial of the OX40 agonist ivuxolimab. The receptors stem from an adult with an advanced solid tumor such as melanoma, head and neck, liver or kidney cancer.

The V gene is TRBV9, the J gene TRBJ2-2, with 7 bases matching TRBD2. The J segment lost 3 bases and the V segment lost 3 bases, leaving 11 bases of the junction unmatched. CDR1 SGDLS and CDR2 YYNGEE come from the germline V gene. The CDR3 is made up of 17 amino acids. The DNA of the CDR3 is TGTGCCAGCAGCGCCTCACTAGCGCGGCGAGACACCGGGGAGCTGTTTTTT. Translating gives CASSASLARRDTGELFF.

The table lists this clone with a few counts. The CDR3 spells CASSLQGFQYQETQYF. The CDR3 coding sequence is TGTGCCAGCTCACTACAGGGTTTCCAGTACCAAGAGACCCAGTACTTC. The chain uses TRBV18 and TRBJ2-5; D possibly corresponds to TRBD1 (6 bases). CDR1 is KGHSH, CDR2 LQKENI, per germline. This CDR3 has 16 amino acids. Trimming took 4 bases from V and 0 from J, leaving 15 bases between them.

CDR3 in amino acids: CASASYGPGYEQYF. CDR3 DNA sequence: TGTGCCAGTGCCAGTTACGGCCCCGGCTACGAGCAGTACTTC. This chain links TRBV7-9 with TRBJ2-7, with D unclear. The length of the CDR3 is 14 residues. V was cut by 9 bases and J by 3 bases, with 18 bases left in between. CDR1 SEHNR and CDR2 FQNEAQ come from the germline V gene (reference sequence).

This clone was seen only once. This chain connects TRBV7-6 to TRBJ1-1; 8 nucleotides agree with TRBD1. The germline CDR1 and CDR2 sequences are SGHVS and FNYEAQ. Trimming removed 5 bases from V and 3 bases from J; junction bases left unmatched: 8. This CDR3 region has 15 residues. The DNA of the CDR3 is TGTGCCAGCAGCCCCGGTATGGACAGGGACACTGAAGCTTTCTTT. It encodes CASSPGMDRDTEAFF.

The rearrangement links TRBV27 to TRBJ1-2; possibly TRBD1 for D (5 bases). The germline CDR1 and CDR2 sequences are MNHEY and SMNVEV (reference sequence). V was trimmed by 5 bases and J by 2 bases, leaving 15 bases between them. The CDR3 runs to 15 residues. CDR3 DNA sequence: TGTGCCAGCAGTGCCCTAAGGGGCCGGAACTATGGCTACACCTTC. Amino acid sequence: CASSALRGRNYGYTF.

The V call is TRBV19, the J call TRBJ2-1, with 7 positions matching TRBD2. The germline V gene encodes CDR1 LNHDA and CDR2 SQIVND (reference sequence). The CDR3 contains 11 residues. Trimming at V came to 6 bases and at J to 7 bases, leaving 0 bases not matched to a gene. For the CDR3, the DNA is TGTGCCAGTAGACTAGCGAATGAGCAGTTCTTC. This translates into CASRLANEQFF.

The chain joins TRBV28 to TRBJ2-7, with a possible D match to TRBD2 (5 bases). CDR3 length equals 13 residues. CDR1 MDHEN and CDR2 SYDVKM come from the germline V gene. Trimming removed 8 bases from V and 0 bases from J, with 11 bases in between. The CDR3 region is CASLDDYSYEQYF. CDR3 sequence (DNA): TGTGCCAGCTTAGATGACTACTCCTACGAGCAGTACTTC.